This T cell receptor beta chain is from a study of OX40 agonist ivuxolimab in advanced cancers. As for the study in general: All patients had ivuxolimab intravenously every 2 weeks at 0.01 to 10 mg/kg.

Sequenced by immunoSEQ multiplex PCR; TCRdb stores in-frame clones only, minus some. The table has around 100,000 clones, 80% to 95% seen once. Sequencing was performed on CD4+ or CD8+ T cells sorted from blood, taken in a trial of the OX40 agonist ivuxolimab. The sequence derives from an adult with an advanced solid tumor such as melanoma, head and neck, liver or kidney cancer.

CDR3 amino acids: CASSLGRGFRGLSNQPQHF. The CDR3 DNA sequence: TGTGCCAGCAGTTTAGGTAGAGGGTTCAGGGGCCTTAGCAATCAGCCCCAGCATTTT. V and J are TRBV28 and TRBJ1-5, with D tentatively TRBD1 (6 bases). V was pared by 2 bases and J by 0 bases, with 20 bases between. The CDR3 length is 19 residues. From germline, CDR1 is MDHEN and CDR2 SYDVKM.